This T cell receptor beta chain was sequenced for a study of T cell repertoires in cytomegalovirus infection. Across the study: Recently identified HLA-C-restricted and well-studied HLA-B-restricted CMV epitopes were used. Public TCR beta signatures marked donors with CMV infection and the matching HLA.

This clonotype was recorded only once. Its target is not known. The V end lost 7 bases, the J end lost 0 bases, and 12 bases lay between the germline ends. CDR1 and CDR2 (germline): LNHDA, SQIVND (reference sequence). This CDR3 region has 14 residues. TCRdb called the reads again in MiXCR, with one record for every CDR3 protein. Seen here are some 800,000 distinct CDR3 sequences, 25% to 30% observed once, and the top ten hold approximately 14%. The sequence came from a human donor in good health (CMV status not recorded). Some clones in this sample may be carry-over from other donors' samples. V and J are TRBV19 and TRBJ1-1, with D hard to call. Specimen: cultured CD8+ T cells from PBMCs, collected from culture after CMV antigen stimulation. The CDR3 nucleotides are TGTGCCAGTACGAAAAGTGAAATGAACACTGAAGCTTTCTTT. Translated: CASTKSEMNTEAFF. Together with reference TRBV19 and TRBJ1-1, the CDR3 gives the full variable domain: DGGITQSPKYLFRKEGQNVTLSCEQNLNHDAMYWYRQDPGQGLRLIYYSQIVNDFQKGDIAEGYSVSREKKESFPLTVTSAQKNPTAFYLCASTKSEMNTEAFFGQGTRLTVV.